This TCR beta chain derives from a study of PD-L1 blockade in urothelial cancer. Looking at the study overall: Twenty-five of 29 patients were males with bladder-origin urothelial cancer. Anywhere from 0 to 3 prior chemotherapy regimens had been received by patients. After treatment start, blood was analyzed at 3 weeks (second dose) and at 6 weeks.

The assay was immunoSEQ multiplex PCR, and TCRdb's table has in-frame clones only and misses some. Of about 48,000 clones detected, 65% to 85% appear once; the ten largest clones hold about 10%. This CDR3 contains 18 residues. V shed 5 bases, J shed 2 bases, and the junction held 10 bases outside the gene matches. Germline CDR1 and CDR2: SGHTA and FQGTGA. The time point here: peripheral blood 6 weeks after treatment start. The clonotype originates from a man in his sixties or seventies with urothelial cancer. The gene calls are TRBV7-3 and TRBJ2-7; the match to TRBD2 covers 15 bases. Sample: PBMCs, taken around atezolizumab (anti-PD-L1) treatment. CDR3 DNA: TGTGCCAGCAGCCCCCGTGGGACTAGCGGGAGGTACACCTACGAGCAGTACTTC. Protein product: CASSPRGTSGRYTYEQYF.